Sequencing of this T cell receptor beta chain was carried out in a study of blood T cell repertoires in COVID-19. Study-level information: The cDNA or gDNA used as material had been derived from T cells, B-cell-depleted T cells, or PBMCs.

Germline V gene lookup returns CDR1 SGHNT and CDR2 YYREEE (reference sequence). V was cut by 3 bases and J by 0 bases, with 15 bases left in between. The CDR3 contains 16 residues. Per the study methods: How many nucleated cells were present was estimated from reference gene primer amplification. Profiling relied on immunoSEQ multiplex PCR, and the TCRdb table lists in-frame clones only, not all of them. The DNA gave D and trimming, while V, J and clone size come from that table. The sample has about 400,000 clones, 89% seen once; the top ten hold roughly 1.2%. The genes are TRBV5-4 and TRBJ1-1; D is unclear. The clonotype originates from a man between 40 and 49 years old with acute or convalescent COVID-19. The specimen sequenced was peripheral blood. The CDR3 here is CASSSGGRSLNTEAFF. Here the CDR3 DNA reads TGTGCCAGCAGCTCGGGAGGGCGAAGTTTGAACACTGAAGCTTTCTTT.